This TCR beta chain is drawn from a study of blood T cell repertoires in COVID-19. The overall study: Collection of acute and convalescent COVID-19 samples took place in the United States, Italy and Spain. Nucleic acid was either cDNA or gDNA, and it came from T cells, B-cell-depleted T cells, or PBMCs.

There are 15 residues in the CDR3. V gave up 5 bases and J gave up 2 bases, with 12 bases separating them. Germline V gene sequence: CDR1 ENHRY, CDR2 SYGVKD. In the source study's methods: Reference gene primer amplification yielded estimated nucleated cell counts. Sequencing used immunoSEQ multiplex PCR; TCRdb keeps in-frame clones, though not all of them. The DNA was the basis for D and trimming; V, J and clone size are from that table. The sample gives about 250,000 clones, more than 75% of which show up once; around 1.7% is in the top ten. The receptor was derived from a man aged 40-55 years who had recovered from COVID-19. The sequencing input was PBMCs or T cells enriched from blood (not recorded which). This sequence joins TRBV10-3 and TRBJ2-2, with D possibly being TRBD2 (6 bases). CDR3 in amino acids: CAISPREPNTGELFF. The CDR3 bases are TGTGCCATCAGTCCCCGGGAGCCTAACACCGGGGAGCTGTTTTTT.